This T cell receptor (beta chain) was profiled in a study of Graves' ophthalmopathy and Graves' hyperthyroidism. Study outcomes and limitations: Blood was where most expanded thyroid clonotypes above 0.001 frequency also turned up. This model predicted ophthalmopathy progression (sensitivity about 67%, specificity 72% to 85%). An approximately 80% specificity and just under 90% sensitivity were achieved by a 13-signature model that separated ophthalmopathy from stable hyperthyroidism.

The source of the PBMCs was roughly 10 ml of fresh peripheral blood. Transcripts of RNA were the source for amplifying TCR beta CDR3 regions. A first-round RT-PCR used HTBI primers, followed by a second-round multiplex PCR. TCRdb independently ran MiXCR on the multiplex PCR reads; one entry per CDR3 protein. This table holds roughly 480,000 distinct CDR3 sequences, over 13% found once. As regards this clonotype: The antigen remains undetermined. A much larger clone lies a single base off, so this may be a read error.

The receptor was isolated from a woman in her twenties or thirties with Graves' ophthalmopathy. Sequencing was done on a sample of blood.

CDR3 sequence reads: CASSLGGAFSAYEQYF. The CDR3 DNA is TGCGCCAGCAGTCTCGGGGGTGCTTTCTCGGCCTACGAGCAGTACTTC. This chain joins TRBV10-2 and TRBJ2-7; a weak D match, TRBD2 (6 bases). CDR1 and CDR2 from the germline V gene are WSHSY and SAAADI. The CDR3 loop spans 16 amino acids. V lost 5 bases to trimming and J lost 2 bases, with 19 bases between them.